A selection of T cell receptor beta chains follows, all from one sample in a study of graft-versus-host responses after intestinal transplantation. Their recognized antigens are unknown. Clones were sequenced by immunoSEQ multiplex PCR, and TCRdb holds only the in-frame ones, with some missing. The sample lists about 110,000 clones; about 87% were seen once. The sample was unstimulated CD4+ T cells sorted from spleen or lymph node cells, taken before transplant. These receptors all come from a human donor who was the organ donor for an intestinal transplant. Both conserved end residues are part of each CDR3. The D gene is left open where the match is weak. Only some rows state a clone size, as once, few, many or a class for expanded clones.

len: 14; abundance: NA; v_gene: TRBV5-4; d_gene: NA; j_gene: TRBJ2-1; CDR3aa: CASNRDSSYNEQFF; CDR3nt: TGTGCCAGCAACCGGGACTCCTCCTACAATGAGCAGTTCTTC
len: 13; abundance: NA; v_gene: TRBV7-2; d_gene: NA; j_gene: TRBJ2-7; CDR3aa: CASSLGERYEQYF; CDR3nt: TGTGCCAGCAGCTTAGGGGAGCGGTACGAGCAGTACTTC
len: 13; abundance: NA; v_gene: TRBV10-3; d_gene: TRBD2; j_gene: TRBJ2-3; CDR3aa: CAISNRGVDTQYF; CDR3nt: TGTGCCATCAGTAATCGGGGGGTTGATACGCAGTATTTT
len: 17; abundance: NA; v_gene: TRBV19; d_gene: TRBD1; j_gene: TRBJ1-1; CDR3aa: CASSMVGRGLRNTEAFF; CDR3nt: TGTGCCAGTAGTATGGTGGGCAGGGGGCTACGGAACACTGAAGCTTTCTTT
len: 15; abundance: NA; v_gene: TRBV30; d_gene: TRBD1; j_gene: TRBJ2-7; CDR3aa: CAWVPRGQGIYEQYF; CDR3nt: TGTGCCTGGGTCCCCCGGGGACAGGGAATCTACGAGCAGTACTTC
len: 16; abundance: NA; v_gene: TRBV12-1; d_gene: NA; j_gene: TRBJ2-1; CDR3aa: CASSFGGSGADNEQFF; CDR3nt: TGTGCCAGCAGCTTTGGAGGGTCAGGGGCGGACAATGAGCAGTTCTTC
len: 12; abundance: NA; v_gene: TRBV5-5; d_gene: NA; j_gene: TRBJ2-1; CDR3aa: CASSLLANEQFF; CDR3nt: TGTGCCAGCAGCTTATTGGCCAATGAGCAGTTCTTC
len: 13; abundance: NA; v_gene: TRBV2; d_gene: NA; j_gene: TRBJ1-6; CDR3aa: CASRLSYNSPLHF; CDR3nt: TGTGCCAGCAGACTCTCCTATAATTCACCCCTCCACTTT
len: 14; abundance: NA; v_gene: TRBV9; d_gene: TRBD1; j_gene: TRBJ2-7; CDR3aa: CASSARTGGYEQYF; CDR3nt: TGTGCCAGCAGCGCCAGGACAGGGGGCTACGAGCAGTACTTC
len: 16; abundance: NA; v_gene: TRBV5-1; d_gene: NA; j_gene: TRBJ2-2; CDR3aa: CASSFLLSSNTGELFF; CDR3nt: TGCGCCAGCAGCTTCCTCCTAAGTTCTAACACCGGGGAGCTGTTTTTT
len: 15; abundance: once; v_gene: TRBV11-2; d_gene: TRBD2; j_gene: TRBJ2-7; CDR3aa: CASSLDRAGAYEQYF; CDR3nt: TGTGCCAGCAGCTTAGATCGAGCGGGGGCCTACGAGCAGTACTTC
len: 14; abundance: NA; v_gene: TRBV5-6; d_gene: TRBD1; j_gene: TRBJ2-1; CDR3aa: CASSYGTAYNEQFF; CDR3nt: TGTGCCAGCAGCTATGGGACAGCCTACAATGAGCAGTTCTTC
len: 14; abundance: NA; v_gene: TRBV5-1; d_gene: NA; j_gene: TRBJ2-3; CDR3aa: CASSLGSGTDTQYF; CDR3nt: TGCGCCAGCAGCTTGGGGTCCGGGACAGATACGCAGTATTTT
len: 13; abundance: NA; v_gene: TRBV9; d_gene: NA; j_gene: TRBJ1-6; CDR3aa: CASSADGNSPLHF; CDR3nt: TGTGCCAGCAGCGCGGACGGGAATTCACCCCTCCACTTT
len: 14; abundance: NA; v_gene: TRBV7-9; d_gene: TRBD2; j_gene: TRBJ2-3; CDR3aa: CATMREGLADTQYF; CDR3nt: TGTGCCACCATGAGGGAGGGCCTTGCAGATACGCAGTATTTT
len: 15; abundance: NA; v_gene: TRBV7-9; d_gene: TRBD1; j_gene: TRBJ1-4; CDR3aa: CASSALTGRAEKLFF; CDR3nt: TGTGCCAGCAGCGCCCTGACAGGGCGGGCTGAAAAACTGTTTTTT
len: 14; abundance: NA; v_gene: TRBV7-9; d_gene: TRBD1; j_gene: TRBJ1-1; CDR3aa: CASSLQGAATEAFF; CDR3nt: TGTGCCAGCAGCTTACAGGGGGCTGCCACTGAAGCTTTCTTT
len: 16; abundance: NA; v_gene: TRBV7-6; d_gene: NA; j_gene: TRBJ2-1; CDR3aa: CASSLEARGLKNEQFF; CDR3nt: TGTGCCAGCAGCTTAGAGGCACGGGGGCTCAAGAATGAGCAGTTCTTC
len: 15; abundance: NA; v_gene: TRBV19; d_gene: TRBD1; j_gene: TRBJ1-6; CDR3aa: CASSPDRGHNSPLHF; CDR3nt: TGTGCCAGTAGTCCGGACAGGGGACATAATTCACCCCTCCACTTT
len: 13; abundance: NA; v_gene: TRBV19; d_gene: NA; j_gene: TRBJ1-5; CDR3aa: CTSSIDRGQPQHF; CDR3nt: TGTACCAGTAGTATCGACCGCGGTCAGCCCCAGCATTTT
len: 13; abundance: NA; v_gene: TRBV2; d_gene: NA; j_gene: TRBJ1-5; CDR3aa: CASSPGARQPQHF; CDR3nt: TGTGCCAGCAGTCCCGGGGCGCGACAGCCCCAGCATTTT
len: 15; abundance: NA; v_gene: TRBV7-2; d_gene: NA; j_gene: TRBJ2-3; CDR3aa: CASSLGGASTDTQYF; CDR3nt: TGTGCCAGCAGCTTAGGCGGAGCTAGCACAGATACGCAGTATTTT
len: 13; abundance: NA; v_gene: TRBV7-3; d_gene: NA; j_gene: TRBJ2-7; CDR3aa: CASSSGSSYEQYF; CDR3nt: TGTGCCAGCAGCTCTGGGAGCTCCTACGAGCAGTACTTC
len: 13; abundance: NA; v_gene: TRBV30; d_gene: NA; j_gene: TRBJ2-1; CDR3aa: CAWSVGLTNEQFF; CDR3nt: TGTGCCTGGAGTGTCGGCCTAACCAATGAGCAGTTCTTC
len: 15; abundance: NA; v_gene: TRBV6-4; d_gene: TRBD2; j_gene: TRBJ2-1; CDR3aa: CASSRERGGYNEQFF; CDR3nt: TGTGCCAGCAGTAGAGAGCGGGGGGGATACAATGAGCAGTTCTTC
len: 16; abundance: NA; v_gene: TRBV5-6; d_gene: TRBD1; j_gene: TRBJ2-7; CDR3aa: CASSLAGGLRSYEQYF; CDR3nt: TGTGCCAGCAGCTTGGCAGGGGGCCTTAGGTCCTACGAGCAGTACTTC
len: 15; abundance: NA; v_gene: TRBV5-1; d_gene: TRBD1; j_gene: TRBJ2-7; CDR3aa: CASSLDAGGHYEQYF; CDR3nt: TGCGCCAGCAGCCTGGACGCAGGGGGCCACTACGAACAGTACTTC
len: 13; abundance: few; v_gene: TRBV18; d_gene: NA; j_gene: TRBJ2-7; CDR3aa: CASSPDTIYEQYF; CDR3nt: TGTGCCAGCTCACCCGACACAATCTACGAGCAGTACTTC
len: 16; abundance: NA; v_gene: TRBV4-2; d_gene: TRBD2; j_gene: TRBJ2-5; CDR3aa: CASQWSASGGVETQYF; CDR3nt: TGTGCCAGCCAGTGGTCAGCAAGCGGGGGCGTAGAGACCCAGTACTTC
len: 13; abundance: NA; v_gene: TRBV4-1; d_gene: NA; j_gene: TRBJ1-1; CDR3aa: CASSQGVQTEAFF; CDR3nt: TGCGCCAGCAGCCAGGGCGTTCAGACTGAAGCTTTCTTT
len: 14; abundance: NA; v_gene: TRBV6-5; d_gene: TRBD1; j_gene: TRBJ1-1; CDR3aa: CASSYADRGMEAFF; CDR3nt: TGTGCCAGCAGTTACGCCGACAGGGGGATGGAAGCTTTCTTT
len: 16; abundance: NA; v_gene: TRBV4-1; d_gene: NA; j_gene: TRBJ1-4; CDR3aa: CASSQASGTSNEKLFF; CDR3nt: TGCGCCAGCAGCCAAGCCTCCGGGACATCGAATGAAAAACTGTTTTTT
len: 13; abundance: NA; v_gene: TRBV6-5; d_gene: NA; j_gene: TRBJ2-1; CDR3aa: CASSYEQTRRQFF; CDR3nt: TGTGCCAGCAGTTACGAGCAGACACGGCGCCAGTTCTTC
len: 11; abundance: NA; v_gene: TRBV5-1; d_gene: NA; j_gene: TRBJ2-3; CDR3aa: CASSLTDTQYF; CDR3nt: TGCGCCAGCAGCCTTACAGATACGCAGTATTTT
len: 12; abundance: NA; v_gene: TRBV29-1; d_gene: TRBD1; j_gene: TRBJ1-2; CDR3aa: CSVVGTGNGYTF; CDR3nt: TGCAGCGTTGTTGGGACAGGGAATGGCTACACCTTC
len: 16; abundance: few; v_gene: TRBV4-2; d_gene: TRBD2; j_gene: TRBJ2-4; CDR3aa: CASSQGRTGLAGDQYF; CDR3nt: TGTGCCAGCAGCCAAGGGCGAACGGGACTAGCGGGAGATCAGTACTTC
len: 17; abundance: NA; v_gene: TRBV5-1; d_gene: TRBD1; j_gene: TRBJ2-3; CDR3aa: CASSPLLGQGEADTQYF; CDR3nt: TGCGCCAGCAGCCCCCTGCTGGGACAGGGGGAGGCAGATACGCAGTATTTT
len: 12; abundance: NA; v_gene: TRBV30; d_gene: NA; j_gene: TRBJ1-1; CDR3aa: CAWGKGSTEAFF; CDR3nt: TGTGCCTGGGGAAAAGGGAGCACTGAAGCTTTCTTT
len: 13; abundance: NA; v_gene: TRBV9; d_gene: NA; j_gene: TRBJ1-1; CDR3aa: CASSVAMDTEAFF; CDR3nt: TGTGCCAGCAGCGTAGCCATGGACACTGAAGCTTTCTTT
len: 15; abundance: once; v_gene: TRBV5-1; d_gene: TRBD2; j_gene: TRBJ2-1; CDR3aa: CASSFSGRGGNEQFF; CDR3nt: TGCGCCAGCAGCTTCTCCGGGAGGGGCGGCAATGAGCAGTTCTTC
len: 16; abundance: NA; v_gene: TRBV9; d_gene: TRBD2; j_gene: TRBJ2-1; CDR3aa: CASSVALAGGDNEQFF; CDR3nt: TGTGCCAGCAGCGTAGCGTTAGCGGGAGGGGACAATGAGCAGTTCTTC
len: 16; abundance: NA; v_gene: TRBV2; d_gene: TRBD2; j_gene: TRBJ2-1; CDR3aa: CASRVGLAGGNNEQFF; CDR3nt: TGTGCCAGCAGGGTTGGACTAGCGGGGGGGAACAATGAGCAGTTCTTC
len: 14; abundance: NA; v_gene: TRBV6-6; d_gene: NA; j_gene: TRBJ2-7; CDR3aa: CASSYSGSGYEQYF; CDR3nt: TGTGCCAGCAGTTACTCGGGATCAGGGTACGAGCAGTACTTC
len: 15; abundance: NA; v_gene: TRBV11-2; d_gene: TRBD1; j_gene: TRBJ1-6; CDR3aa: CASSFSAGGNSPLHF; CDR3nt: TGTGCCAGCAGCTTTAGTGCAGGGGGTAATTCACCCCTCCACTTT
len: 16; abundance: NA; v_gene: TRBV9; d_gene: TRBD2; j_gene: TRBJ2-3; CDR3aa: CASSVGTGLFTDTQYF; CDR3nt: TGTGCCAGCAGCGTAGGGACGGGACTATTCACAGATACGCAGTATTTT
len: 17; abundance: NA; v_gene: TRBV18; d_gene: NA; j_gene: TRBJ1-4; CDR3aa: CASSPQRDGRLNEKLFF; CDR3nt: TGTGCCAGCTCACCACAGCGGGACGGAAGACTAAATGAAAAACTGTTTTTT
len: 15; abundance: few; v_gene: TRBV19; d_gene: NA; j_gene: TRBJ1-3; CDR3aa: CASSIGQSSGNTIYF; CDR3nt: TGTGCCAGTAGTATAGGACAGTCCTCTGGAAACACCATATATTTT
len: 17; abundance: once; v_gene: TRBV5-1; d_gene: TRBD2; j_gene: TRBJ2-3; CDR3aa: CASSWGLAGTSTDTQYF; CDR3nt: TGCGCCAGCAGCTGGGGACTAGCGGGCACTAGCACAGATACGCAGTATTTT
len: 14; abundance: once; v_gene: TRBV6-5; d_gene: NA; j_gene: TRBJ1-1; CDR3aa: CASTLSRGASEAFF; CDR3nt: TGTGCCAGCACCCTCTCTAGGGGGGCCTCTGAAGCTTTCTTT
len: 15; abundance: NA; v_gene: TRBV11-2; d_gene: NA; j_gene: TRBJ2-1; CDR3aa: CASSLSFGLGNEQFF; CDR3nt: TGTGCCAGCAGCTTAAGTTTCGGCCTAGGGAATGAGCAGTTCTTC
len: 18; abundance: NA; v_gene: TRBV12-5; d_gene: NA; j_gene: TRBJ1-2; CDR3aa: CASGLETLGARSGYGYTF; CDR3nt: TGTGCTAGTGGTTTGGAGACCCTAGGAGCCCGTAGTGGCTATGGCTACACCTTC
len: 15; abundance: NA; v_gene: TRBV14; d_gene: TRBD2; j_gene: TRBJ2-1; CDR3aa: CASSQVSGRINEQFF; CDR3nt: TGTGCCAGCAGCCAAGTTAGCGGGAGAATCAATGAGCAGTTCTTC
len: 15; abundance: NA; v_gene: TRBV5-1; d_gene: TRBD2; j_gene: TRBJ2-1; CDR3aa: CASSSPSGASVEQFF; CDR3nt: TGCGCCAGCAGCTCCCCTAGCGGGGCCTCAGTTGAGCAGTTCTTC
len: 15; abundance: NA; v_gene: TRBV19; d_gene: NA; j_gene: TRBJ2-3; CDR3aa: CATSLGSITSNTQYF; CDR3nt: TGTGCCACCTCCCTGGGTTCGATCACCAGTAATACGCAGTATTTT
len: 13; abundance: NA; v_gene: TRBV7-6; d_gene: NA; j_gene: TRBJ1-5; CDR3aa: CASSLTLDQPQHF; CDR3nt: TGTGCCAGCAGCCTAACCCTGGATCAGCCCCAGCATTTT
len: 13; abundance: NA; v_gene: TRBV7-9; d_gene: NA; j_gene: TRBJ2-2; CDR3aa: CASSLVGAGELFF; CDR3nt: TGTGCCAGCAGCTTAGTTGGAGCCGGGGAGCTGTTTTTT
len: 11; abundance: once; v_gene: TRBV23-1; d_gene: NA; j_gene: TRBJ2-7; CDR3aa: CASTRIGGQYF; CDR3nt: TGCGCCAGCACCCGGATAGGGGGGCAGTACTTC
len: 15; abundance: few; v_gene: TRBV28; d_gene: TRBD2; j_gene: TRBJ2-7; CDR3aa: CASSLYAGGIYEQYF; CDR3nt: TGTGCCAGCAGTTTATACGCGGGAGGGATCTACGAGCAGTACTTC
len: 14; abundance: NA; v_gene: TRBV7-3; d_gene: TRBD1; j_gene: TRBJ1-2; CDR3aa: CASSLQQGDYGYTF; CDR3nt: TGTGCCAGCAGCCTTCAACAGGGGGACTATGGCTACACCTTC